The 3 T cell receptor beta chains in this list originate from one sample, sequenced in a study of T-cell memory formation after mild COVID-19. Via MiXCR, TCRdb re-called the 5' RACE reads, giving one row per CDR3 protein. The table shows 550,000 to 700,000 distinct CDR3 sequences, with roughly 17% occurring only once. The sequenced material came from PBMCs or a T cell subset sorted from them (not recorded which). All receptors come from an adult woman who had mild COVID-19 (a few samples of this study predate the infection). Cell type and time point are not known.

This clonotype was detected a few times. The CDR3: CATSRAGETGELFF. CDR3 nucleotides: TGTGCCACCTCGCGAGCGGGAGAAACCGGGGAGCTGTTTTTT. The chain combines TRBV4-2 with TRBJ2-2, with 8 bases matching TRBD2. Germline-derived CDR1 and CDR2 are LGHNA and YNFKEQ. The CDR3 extends over 14 amino acids. Trimming cost V 10 bases and J 5 bases; bases outside gene matches: 9.

In its sample, this clonotype was seen a few times. V and J are TRBV27 and TRBJ2-3, with 8 bases matching TRBD2. Trimming took 1 base from V and 4 from J; bases not matched to a gene: 7. The CDR3 spans 16 residues. Germline CDR1 MNHEY, CDR2 SMNVEV (reference sequence). Here the CDR3 reads CASSLFGGALPDTQYF. The CDR3 bases are TGTGCCAGCAGTTTATTCGGGGGGGCCCTCCCAGATACGCAGTATTTT.

This clonotype has more than one count but fewer than ten. The chain has TRBV25-1 and TRBJ1-1; D might be TRBD1 (6 bases). V gave up 7 bases and J gave up 0 bases, with 12 bases separating them. The length of the CDR3 is 14 residues. CDR1 is MGHDK, CDR2 SYGVNS, per germline. CDR3 protein: CASTLTGMNTEAFF. CDR3 DNA sequence: TGTGCCAGCACCCTGACAGGAATGAACACTGAAGCTTTCTTT.